One sample yielded the 7 T cell receptor beta chains listed below, sequenced in a study of cytomegalovirus exposure and HLA in healthy donors. 60 Vbeta and 13 Jbeta primers were used in PCR. Using immunoSEQ multiplex PCR, the repertoire was profiled, and TCRdb retains in-frame clones only, with some absent. The repertoire has approximately 110,000 clones, 74% of them found once; the top ten carry roughly 2.6%. The sequenced sample was PBMCs. The receptors originated from a man aged 50 or older in good health and CMV-seropositive.

The chain combines TRBV9 with TRBJ2-5, with TRBD1 as a possible D gene (6 bases). Germline V CDR1 and CDR2: SGDLS, YYNGEE. V was pared by 3 bases and J by 2 bases, with 14 bases between. CDR3 length equals 15 residues. The CDR3 here is CASSAVLGQQETQYF. The CDR3 DNA reads as TGTGCCAGCAGCGCAGTTTTGGGACAACAAGAGACCCAGTACTTC.

This clone appeared a few times. This chain uses TRBV6-5 with TRBJ2-1, with D possibly being TRBD2 (7 bases). Trimming took off 8 bases at V and 11 bases at J, with 16 bases between the two ends. CDR1 and CDR2 from the germline V gene are MNHEY and SVGAGI. This CDR3 has 12 residues. The DNA for the CDR3 is TGTGCCAGCGGGATAGGGGGGGATAAGCAGTTCTTC. It specifies CASGIGGDKQFF.

This rearrangement joins TRBV19 to TRBJ2-4; possibly TRBD2 for D (5 bases). V lost 6 bases to trimming and J lost 0 bases, with 12 bases between them. Germline V gene lookup returns CDR1 LNHDA and CDR2 SQIVND (reference sequence). This CDR3 spans 15 amino acids. The CDR3 protein is CASSDYGLAKNIQYF. CDR3 DNA sequence: TGTGCCAGTAGCGACTACGGACTAGCCAAAAACATTCAGTACTTC.

This chain connects TRBV5-5 to TRBJ1-1, with 7 bases identical to TRBD1. The germline CDR1 and CDR2 sequences are SGHKS and YYEKEE (reference sequence). Trimming removed 4 bases from V and 7 bases from J; junction bases left unmatched: 4. This CDR3 comprises 12 residues. CDR3 bases: TGTGCCAGCAGCCGACAGGGAGGTGAAGCTTTCTTT. Translation gives CASSRQGGEAFF.

This clone was picked up one time. The chain employs TRBV14 and TRBJ1-4; D gene ambiguous. Germline loops: CDR1 SGHDN, CDR2 FVKESK. Trimming pared 2 bases from V and 5 bases from J, leaving 6 bases between. This CDR3 has 13 residues. In DNA, the CDR3 is TGTGCCAGCAGCCAAAATCAGAATGAAAAACTGTTTTTT. Translated, it gives CASSQNQNEKLFF.

This chain links TRBV5-1 with TRBJ1-1, with TRBD1 as a possible D gene (6 bases). The V gene lost 2 bases and the J gene lost 5 bases, with 13 bases spanning the gap. The germline V gene has CDR1 SGHRS and CDR2 YFSETQ. This CDR3 comprises 14 residues. CDR3 coding DNA: TGCGCCAGCAGCTTAGGACAGCCCGGGACTGAAGCTTTCTTT. Translation: CASSLGQPGTEAFF.

V is TRBV5-1 and J is TRBJ1-2; 9 nucleotides match TRBD1. The V gene's germline CDR1 is SGHRS and CDR2 YFSETQ. The CDR3 is made up of 14 amino acids. Unmatched junction bases numbered 5, after V lost 0 bases and J lost 8 bases. CDR3 region: CASSLGTGDGGYTF. For the CDR3, the DNA is TGCGCCAGCAGCTTGGGGACAGGGGACGGAGGCTACACCTTC. Supplemented by reference TRBV5-1 and TRBJ1-2, the full variable domain reads KAGVTQTPRYLIKTRGQQVTLSCSPISGHRSVSWYQQTPGQGLQFLFEYFSETQRNKGNFPGRFSGRQFSNSRSEMNVSTLELGDSALYLCASSLGTGDGGYTFGSGTRLTVV.